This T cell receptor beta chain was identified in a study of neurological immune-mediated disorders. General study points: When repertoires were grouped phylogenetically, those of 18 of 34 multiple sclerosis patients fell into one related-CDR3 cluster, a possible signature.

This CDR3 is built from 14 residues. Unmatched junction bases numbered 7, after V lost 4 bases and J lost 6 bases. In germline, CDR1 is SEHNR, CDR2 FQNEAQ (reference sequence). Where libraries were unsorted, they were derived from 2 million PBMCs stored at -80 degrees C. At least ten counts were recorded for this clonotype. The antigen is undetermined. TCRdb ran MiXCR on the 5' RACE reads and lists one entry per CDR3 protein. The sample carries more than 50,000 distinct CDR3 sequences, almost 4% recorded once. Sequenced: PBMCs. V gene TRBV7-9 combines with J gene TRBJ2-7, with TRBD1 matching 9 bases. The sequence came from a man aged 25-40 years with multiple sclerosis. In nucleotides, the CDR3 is TGTGCCAGCAGCTCCAACAGGGGGCGAATCGAGCAGTACTTC. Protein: CASSSNRGRIEQYF.